These 5 T cell receptor beta chains originate from one sample sequenced in a study of siplizumab effects on memory and regulatory T cells. This table comes from immunoSEQ multiplex PCR, and its TCRdb copy is limited to in-frame clones, with some not included. The sample has some 110,000 clones, roughly 94% seen once. The sequencing input was non-Treg CD4+ T cells sorted from blood. Receptors originate from a human donor in good health.

The V gene is TRBV9, the J gene TRBJ2-1; D ambiguous. Germline lookup yields CDR1 SGDLS and CDR2 YYNGEE. This CDR3 has 11 amino acids. The V end lost 3 bases, the J end lost 9 bases, and 7 bases lay between the germline ends. Here the CDR3 DNA reads TGTGCCAGCAGCGCGGGTATTGAGCAGTTCTTC. This sequence encodes CASSAGIEQFF.

The chain carries TRBV5-4 and TRBJ2-3, with TRBD2 matching 12 bases. CDR1 and CDR2 (germline): SGHNT, YYREEE (reference sequence). This CDR3 has 17 amino acids. The junction had 7 bases not matched to a gene; V was cut back by 5 bases and J by 0 bases. The chain's CDR3 is CASRSGTSGLSTDTQYF. CDR3 in DNA: TGTGCCAGCAGGAGCGGGACTAGCGGGTTAAGCACAGATACGCAGTATTTT.

The chain has TRBV5-6 and TRBJ2-5; 12 bases align to TRBD1. The CDR3 totals 16 residues. Looked up from germline, CDR1 is SGHDT and CDR2 is YYEEEE. Trimming removed 2 bases from V and 3 bases from J; junction bases left unmatched: 5. The CDR3 nucleotides read TGTGCCAGCAGCTTTCTGGGGACAGGGGGCAAAGAGACCCAGTACTTC. It encodes CASSFLGTGGKETQYF.

The chain combines TRBV27 with TRBJ2-7; D is possibly TRBD1 (6 bases). This CDR3 is 13 amino acids long. V lost 6 bases, J lost 0 bases, and 9 bases lay in between. Germline-derived CDR1 and CDR2 are MNHEY and SMNVEV (reference sequence). This CDR3 reads CASRSGDSYEQYF. The CDR3 DNA reads TGTGCCAGCAGGTCAGGGGACTCCTACGAGCAGTACTTC.

This clone appeared a few times. The V gene is TRBV10-1, the J gene TRBJ2-7, with TRBD2 matching 8 bases. The trim removed 8 bases at V and 7 bases at J, leaving 16 bases unmatched. Per the germline V gene, CDR1 is WNHNN and CDR2 is SYGVQD (reference sequence). CDR3 length equals 15 residues. CDR3 coding DNA: TGCGCCAGCCCCAACGGTCGGGAGGGCCCTCGTGAGCAGTACTTC. This encodes CASPNGREGPREQYF.